The entry below gives a single T cell receptor (beta chain) sequence along with its context. What it recognizes is unknown. The entry originates in a study of cytomegalovirus exposure and HLA in healthy donors. Study conclusions and caveats: Several of the most significant clusters were apparently associated with common viral pathogens in a later analysis. Associated with cytomegalovirus, according to the listing, were 150 to 200 TCR beta chains.

Primers included in the PCR were 60 Vbeta and 13 Jbeta primers. The table came from immunoSEQ multiplex PCR; TCRdb's copy has only in-frame clones and leaves some out. The sample records around 170,000 clones, 84% being singletons. Donors were ostensibly healthy at sampling, although undocumented immune exposures were probable. This receptor was taken from a woman between 50 and 59 years old in good health and CMV-seropositive. Sequenced input: PBMCs.

CDR3 sequence: CASSLGRGTGELFF. The CDR3, as DNA: TGTGCCAGCAGCTTAGGGAGGGGCACCGGGGAGCTGTTTTTT. The chain employs TRBV11-2 and TRBJ2-2; D possibly corresponds to TRBD2 (6 bases). Germline-derived CDR1 and CDR2 are SGHAT and FQNNGV. This CDR3 is built from 14 residues. V was trimmed by 1 base and J by 4 bases, leaving 7 bases between them.